A single sample is the source of the 13 T cell receptor beta chains below, sequenced in a study of blood T cell repertoires in COVID-19. This table comes from immunoSEQ multiplex PCR, and its TCRdb copy is limited to in-frame clones, with some not included. The table includes about 190,000 clones, around 90% detected once. Sequenced: peripheral blood. The receptors were sampled from a man in his fifties with acute or convalescent COVID-19.

V gene TRBV19 combines with J gene TRBJ2-1; 9 positions agree with TRBD1. Germline V CDR1 and CDR2: LNHDA, SQIVND (reference sequence). V lost 8 bases, J lost 14 bases, and 4 bases stayed unmatched. The CDR3 contains 10 residues. The CDR3 here is CASGDRDKFF. DNA of the CDR3: TGTGCCAGTGGGGACAGGGATAAGTTCTTC.

The chain joins TRBV7-2 to TRBJ2-7, with 12 bases aligning to TRBD2. The CDR3 has 16 amino acids. The V and J ends lost 4 bases and 4 bases, in that order; junction bases with no gene match: 8. The germline V gene encodes CDR1 SGHTA and CDR2 FQGNSA. CDR3 sequence: CASSWTSGTQGYEQYF. The CDR3 DNA reads as TGTGCCAGCAGCTGGACTAGCGGGACCCAGGGATACGAGCAGTACTTC.

The J gene is TRBJ2-5, the V gene TRBV19; 13 bases match TRBD2. The CDR3 has 17 residues. CDR1 is LNHDA and CDR2 is SQIVND in the germline V gene (reference sequence). V gave up 5 bases and J gave up 5 bases; unmatched junction bases: 11. In nucleotides, the CDR3 is TGTGCCAGTAGTCCCCGGACTAGCGGGAGAAGTAAGGAGACCCAGTACTTC. This gives the protein CASSPRTSGRSKETQYF.

This clone was seen a single time. J is TRBJ1-4 and V is TRBV3-1 (or the pseudogene TRBV3-2); tentatively, D is TRBD1 (6 bases). This CDR3 is built from 15 residues. V dropped 1 base and J dropped 8 bases, with 14 bases sitting between them. CDR1 is LGHDT and CDR2 is YNNKEL in the germline V gene (reference sequence). As DNA, the CDR3 is TGTGCCAGCAGCCAAGGAACAGGGACATTGGAAAAACTGTTTTTT. This codes for CASSQGTGTLEKLFF.

This rearrangement joins TRBV10-3 to TRBJ2-5; 8 bases agree with TRBD2. The CDR3 loop spans 13 amino acids. Germline loops: CDR1 ENHRY, CDR2 SYGVKD. The ends lost 7 bases at V and 7 bases at J; junction bases unmatched: 8. CDR3 protein: CAINAGGGGTQYF. CDR3 nucleotide sequence: TGTGCCATCAACGCGGGGGGCGGGGGGACCCAGTACTTC.

The CDR3 DNA sequence: TGTGCCAGCAGCCACTCCCACCACCCGGGAAACATTCAGTACTTC. Translating it yields CASSHSHHPGNIQYF. This chain links TRBV16 with TRBJ2-4; D gene uncertain. V was trimmed by 3 bases and J by 6 bases, leaving 15 bases between them. The CDR3 spans 15 residues. Germline values: CDR1 KGHSY, CDR2 FQNENV.

In its sample, this clone was seen once. The rearrangement joins TRBV29-1 to TRBJ1-2; 9 positions match TRBD1. The germline V gene encodes CDR1 SQVTM and CDR2 ANQGSEA. Losses at the gene ends were 7 bases for V and 4 bases for J; bases not matched to a gene: 7. The CDR3 sequence is 13 residues long. The DNA of the CDR3 is TGCAGCGGTGGACAGGGGATTGGCTATGGCTACACCTTC. Encoded protein: CSGGQGIGYGYTF. The whole variable domain, filled in from reference TRBV29-1 and TRBJ1-2, reads SAVISQKPSRDICQRGTSLTIQCQVDSQVTMMFWYRQQPGQSLTLIATANQGSEATYESGFVIDKFPISRPNLTFSTLTVSNMSPEDSSIYLCSGGQGIGYGYTFGSGTRLTVV.

The CDR3 sequence is CASSQDVQGAGTGELFF. The CDR3 region has the DNA TGTGCCAGCAGCCAAGATGTGCAGGGGGCGGGCACCGGGGAGCTGTTTTTT. The chain recombines TRBV4-2 with TRBJ2-2, with 8 positions matching TRBD1. This CDR3 contains 17 residues. Germline CDR1 is LGHNA and CDR2 is YNFKEQ. Trimming removed 0 bases from V and 4 bases from J; junction bases left unmatched: 7.

The CDR3, as DNA: TGTGCCAGTAGTAGAGGGTCGGCGGGTCAGCCCCAGCATTTT. It translates to CASSRGSAGQPQHF. The J gene is TRBJ1-5, the V gene TRBV19; D not resolved. CDR1 is LNHDA and CDR2 is SQIVND in the germline V gene (reference sequence). The V and J ends lost 4 bases and 6 bases respectively, with 13 bases between them. The CDR3 has 14 amino acids.

Only a few counts were recorded for this clone. The chain joins TRBV18 to TRBJ1-1; 8 bases line up with TRBD1. CDR3 length equals 14 residues. CDR1 is KGHSH and CDR2 is LQKENI in the germline V gene. The ends lost 5 bases at V and 4 bases at J; junction bases unmatched: 6. The CDR3 sequence is CASSSGQGGTEAFF. CDR3 nucleotides: TGTGCCAGCTCATCCGGACAGGGCGGCACTGAAGCTTTCTTT.

The chain carries TRBV11-2 and TRBJ2-3; D gene uncertain. CDR1 is SGHAT and CDR2 is FQNNGV in the germline V gene. V gave up 4 bases and J gave up 0 bases, with 11 bases separating them. CDR3 length equals 15 residues. CDR3 amino acids: CASSSDPVSTDTQYF. CDR3 nucleotides: TGTGCCAGCAGCTCAGATCCCGTGAGCACAGATACGCAGTATTTT.

The chain has TRBV5-1 and TRBJ2-5; 7 positions match TRBD1. V lost 3 bases and J lost 5; bases outside the gene matches: 7. The CDR3 extends over 14 amino acids. Germline CDR1 is SGHRS and CDR2 is YFSETQ. The CDR3, as DNA: TGCGCCAGCAGCTCGGGCAGGGGGACGGAGACCCAGTACTTC. Translation gives CASSSGRGTETQYF.

The chain couples TRBV5-4 to TRBJ2-5; TRBD1 aligns across 8 bases. The CDR3 loop spans 14 amino acids. Trimming at V came to 4 bases and at J to 5 bases, leaving 7 bases not matched to a gene. Germline CDR1 SGHNT, CDR2 YYREEE (reference sequence). CDR3 sequence: CASSRTGIRETQYF. The CDR3 DNA reads as TGTGCCAGCAGCCGGACAGGGATACGTGAGACCCAGTACTTC.